The 31 T cell receptor beta chains presented below share a single source sample, sequenced in a study of shared clonotypes between healthy human individuals. Repertoires were generated with immunoSEQ multiplex PCR, while TCRdb's copy carries only in-frame clones and drops some. The sample carries roughly 2 million clones, under 97% recorded once. Specimen: naive CD4+ T cells sorted from blood. Subset denoted: CD45RA+ positively selected. These TCRs come from a man between 18 and 29 years old in good health.

With regard to this clone: The same CDR3 also results from other DNA sequences found in this sample. V and J are TRBV6-5 and TRBJ1-6, with 7 bases that match TRBD1. Unmatched junction bases numbered 8, after V lost 8 bases and J lost 7 bases. Germline lookup yields CDR1 MNHEY and CDR2 SVGAGI. CDR3 size: 14 residues. Written as DNA, the CDR3 is TGTGCCAGCCGATCCGGGACAGAGAATTCACCCCTCCACTTT. Protein sequence: CASRSGTENSPLHF.

V and J are TRBV18 and TRBJ2-1, with D hard to call. The CDR3 covers 16 residues. Germline CDR1 KGHSH, CDR2 LQKENI. Trimming removed 4 bases from V and 0 bases from J, with 13 bases in between. This CDR3 reads CASSRRDGFSYNEQFF. DNA for the CDR3: TGTGCCAGCTCACGTAGAGACGGCTTCTCCTACAATGAGCAGTTCTTC.

The chain combines TRBV30 with TRBJ1-5; maybe TRBD1 (5 bases). With 2 bases removed from V and 5 bases from J, the gap between germline ends came to 10 bases. The CDR3 spans 13 residues. CDR1 is GTSNPN and CDR2 is SVGIG in the germline V gene (reference sequence). CDR3 coding DNA: TGTGCCTGGAGTTTAGGGGTGGATCAGCCCCAGCATTTT. Translation gives CAWSLGVDQPQHF.

This chain joins TRBV27 and TRBJ1-2; no definite D call. Germline V lookup: CDR1 MNHEY, CDR2 SMNVEV (reference sequence). Trimming took off 7 bases at V and 6 bases at J, with 21 bases between the two ends. The CDR3 runs 15 residues. The CDR3 sequence is CASKPQEGDRDGYTF. As DNA, the CDR3 is TGTGCCAGCAAACCCCAGGAGGGTGATCGAGATGGCTACACCTTC.

The chain combines TRBV19 with TRBJ1-6, with unresolved D. The ends were cut back, 4 bases at V and 10 bases at J, with 14 bases in the middle. This CDR3 spans 14 amino acids. CDR1 and CDR2 from the germline V gene are LNHDA and SQIVND (reference sequence). The CDR3 DNA reads as TGTGCCAGTAGTACGAAAGCGCGGGAGTCACCCCTCCACTTT. This encodes CASSTKARESPLHF. The full variable domain, its missing parts supplied by reference TRBV19 and TRBJ1-6, is DGGITQSPKYLFRKEGQNVTLSCEQNLNHDAMYWYRQDPGQGLRLIYYSQIVNDFQKGDIAEGYSVSREKKESFPLTVTSAQKNPTAFYLCASSTKARESPLHFGNGTRLTVT.

The V gene is TRBV4-1, the J gene TRBJ1-4; no definite D call. Germline V gene data show CDR1 as MGHRA and CDR2 as YSYEKL. The CDR3 has 13 amino acids. Between the trimmed V and J ends, which lost 5 bases and 8 bases, there was a span of 12 bases. The chain's CDR3 is CASSLGNWEKLFF. The DNA of the CDR3 is TGCGCCAGCAGCTTAGGAAATTGGGAAAAACTGTTTTTT.

This sequence joins TRBV4-1 and TRBJ1-4; 10 bases match TRBD1. The germline gives CDR1 MGHRA, CDR2 YSYEKL. The CDR3 runs to 18 residues. J was trimmed by 8 bases and V by 0 bases; bases with no gene match: 12. CDR3 loop: CASSQDWFPGQGYEKLFF. The CDR3 nucleotides read TGCGCCAGCAGCCAAGATTGGTTCCCGGGACAGGGGTACGAAAAACTGTTTTTT.

V is TRBV6-6 and J is TRBJ2-4; the D gene is possibly TRBD1 (6 bases). Trimming removed 11 bases at V and 1 base at J, with 12 bases between. The CDR3 consists of 13 residues. Germline loops: CDR1 MNHNY, CDR2 SVGAGI (reference sequence). In DNA form, the CDR3 reads TGTGCCGGATTCGACAGGGCCAAAAACATTCAGTACTTC. Translating gives CAGFDRAKNIQYF.

The chain is built from TRBV27 and TRBJ2-1; 10 bases are a match to TRBD2. In germline, CDR1 is MNHEY, CDR2 SMNVEV (reference sequence). The CDR3 totals 16 residues. J gave up 8 bases and V 5 bases, and 12 bases lay outside the gene matches. Here the CDR3 DNA reads TGTGCCAGCAGTGGCAGAAGCGGGGGGGCCGACTATGAGCAGTTCTTC. Translating it yields CASSGRSGGADYEQFF.

This chain connects TRBV6-1 to TRBJ2-2; 12 nucleotides align to TRBD2. This CDR3 is built from 18 residues. Germline CDR1 is MNHNS and CDR2 is SASEGT. V lost 2 bases to trimming and J lost 7 bases; unmatched junction nucleotides: 11. CDR3: CASSESGWTSGMGGELFF. CDR3 coding DNA: TGTGCCAGCAGTGAAAGTGGTTGGACTAGCGGGATGGGCGGGGAGCTGTTTTTT.

The chain has TRBV5-1 and TRBJ2-2; D is unresolved. The V end was cut by 0 bases, the J end by 3 bases, with 12 bases between. Germline CDR1 reads SGHRS; CDR2 reads YFSETQ. The CDR3 covers 16 residues. CDR3 protein: CASSLEASPDTGELFF. DNA for the CDR3: TGCGCCAGCAGCTTGGAGGCAAGTCCCGACACCGGGGAGCTGTTTTTT.

The rearrangement uses TRBV19 and TRBJ1-3, with a weak D call TRBD1 (6 bases). Germline V CDR1 and CDR2: LNHDA, SQIVND (reference sequence). The CDR3 has 13 residues. V was pared by 4 bases and J by 5 bases, with 9 bases between. CDR3 residues: CASSTGDRNTIYF. The CDR3 DNA follows: TGTGCCAGTAGTACAGGGGATCGAAACACCATATATTTT.

Here the CDR3 DNA reads TGTGCCAGCAGCTCAGGAGGAGGGGGCACAGATACGCAGTATTTT. Protein sequence: CASSSGGGGTDTQYF. The rearrangement joins TRBV7-9 to TRBJ2-3; D is perhaps TRBD2 (6 bases). Between the trimmed V and J ends, which lost 4 bases and 1 base, there was a span of 12 bases. This CDR3 contains 15 residues. Germline lookup yields CDR1 SEHNR and CDR2 FQNEAQ (reference sequence). The variable domain in full, with the rest retrieved from reference TRBV7-9 and TRBJ2-3, is DTGVSQNPRHKITKRGQNVTFRCDPISEHNRLYWYRQTLGQGPEFLTYFQNEAQLEKSRLLSDRFSAERPKGSFSTLEIQRTEQGDSAMYLCASSSGGGGTDTQYFGPGTRLTVL.

The rearrangement joins TRBV28 to TRBJ2-7; maybe TRBD1 (6 bases). Looked up from germline, CDR1 is MDHEN and CDR2 is SYDVKM. Trimming cost V 3 bases and J 5 bases, with 26 bases left between them. The CDR3 loop spans 18 amino acids. CDR3 DNA: TGTGCCAGCAGTTTGGGGGCATATTGGGAGTTAAACGGCAACGAGCAGTACTTC. Protein product: CASSLGAYWELNGNEQYF.

This chain uses TRBV7-8 with TRBJ2-5; D is possibly TRBD1 (6 bases). CDR1 and CDR2 from the germline V gene are SGHVS and FQNEAQ. This CDR3 region has 14 residues. V lost 5 bases, J lost 1 base, and 11 bases lay in between. This chain's CDR3 is CASSARQVQETQYF. Here the CDR3 DNA reads TGTGCCAGCAGCGCTCGACAGGTCCAAGAGACCCAGTACTTC.

The chain employs TRBV7-6 and TRBJ1-5, with D hard to call. Trimming removed 5 bases at V and 8 bases at J, with 13 bases between. The CDR3 totals 13 residues. Germline V CDR1 and CDR2: SGHVS, FNYEAQ. Here the CDR3 reads CASSRAQYEPQHF. The CDR3 DNA is TGTGCCAGCAGCCGGGCCCAGTACGAGCCCCAGCATTTT.

This chain joins TRBV19 and TRBJ1-1, with D tentatively TRBD1 (6 bases). The V gene's germline CDR1 is LNHDA and CDR2 SQIVND (reference sequence). The V gene lost 3 bases and the J gene lost 6 bases, with 14 bases spanning the gap. The CDR3 contains 14 residues. The chain's CDR3 is CASSIGRGFPEAFF. DNA for the CDR3: TGTGCCAGTAGTATCGGGAGGGGGTTCCCTGAAGCTTTCTTT.

The chain is built from TRBV2 and TRBJ2-3, with a tentative D call TRBD1 (6 bases). Trimming removed 5 bases at V and 1 base at J, with 13 bases between. Per the germline V gene, CDR1 is SNHLY and CDR2 is FYNNEI. CDR3 length equals 15 residues. Written as DNA, the CDR3 is TGTGCCAGCAGTTACAGGGACACGGGCACAGATACGCAGTATTTT. Amino acid sequence: CASSYRDTGTDTQYF.

The chain is built from TRBV29-1 and TRBJ2-1, with TRBD1 matching over 8 bases. Trimming took 4 bases from V and 2 from J; bases not matched to a gene: 4. The length of the CDR3 is 14 residues. Germline lookup yields CDR1 SQVTM and CDR2 ANQGSEA. CDR3: CSVVGQVAYNEQFF. The CDR3 DNA sequence: TGCAGCGTTGTGGGACAGGTGGCCTACAATGAGCAGTTCTTC.

This chain links TRBV11-2 with TRBJ1-5; D is unclear. V was pared by 1 base and J by 0 bases, with 7 bases between. Per germline, CDR1 SGHAT and CDR2 FQNNGV. The CDR3 runs 15 residues. This CDR3 is CASSLGTNSNQPQHF. CDR3 DNA sequence: TGTGCCAGCAGCTTAGGAACTAATAGCAATCAGCCCCAGCATTTT.

Notes on this clone: At one boundary the junction diverges from the germline segment, which might be a read error. V gene TRBV30 combines with J gene TRBJ1-5; TRBD1 aligns across 8 bases. Germline V gene lookup returns CDR1 GTSNPN and CDR2 SVGIG (reference sequence). The CDR3 is 14 amino acids. Here the CDR3 reads CAFDRGGQSAPPYF. CDR3 nucleotides: TGTGCCTTTGACAGGGGCGGGCAATCAGCCCCACCATATTTT.

V is TRBV5-1 and J is TRBJ1-6; 7 bases fit TRBD1. V was clipped by 3 bases and J by 8 bases; unmatched bases: 5. CDR3 length: 14 amino acids. The V gene's germline CDR1 is SGHRS and CDR2 YFSETQ. The CDR3, as DNA: TGCGCCAGCAGCTCCGGGACAGTCGATTCACCCCTCCACTTT. It specifies CASSSGTVDSPLHF.

A word on this clone: Other DNA sequences of this sample code for an identical CDR3. The V and J genes are TRBV27 and TRBJ1-1, with D possibly being TRBD1 (6 bases). From germline, CDR1 is MNHEY and CDR2 SMNVEV (reference sequence). Deletions cut 2 bases from V and 4 bases from J, with 8 bases between. CDR3 size: 13 residues. CDR3 DNA: TGTGCCAGCAGTTTAAGGGGGAGCACTGAAGCTTTCTTT. Translation gives CASSLRGSTEAFF.

A note on this clone: At the DNA level, this CDR3 is encoded by other sequences in the same sample as well. The V and J genes are TRBV5-1 and TRBJ2-1; D perhaps matches TRBD2 (6 bases). CDR1 is SGHRS and CDR2 is YFSETQ in the germline V gene. Trimming pared 0 bases from V and 0 bases from J, leaving 7 bases between. CDR3 size: 15 residues. Written as DNA, the CDR3 is TGCGCCAGCAGCTTGGCGGGGGACTCCTACAATGAGCAGTTCTTC. This translates into CASSLAGDSYNEQFF. Drawing the rest from reference TRBV5-1 and TRBJ2-1, the complete variable domain is KAGVTQTPRYLIKTRGQQVTLSCSPISGHRSVSWYQQTPGQGLQFLFEYFSETQRNKGNFPGRFSGRQFSNSRSEMNVSTLELGDSALYLCASSLAGDSYNEQFFGPGTRLTVL.

The rearrangement links TRBV5-8 to TRBJ1-5, with D possibly matching TRBD1 (5 bases). Germline V gene sequence: CDR1 SGHTS, CDR2 YDEGEE. With 1 base removed from V and 0 bases from J, the gap between germline ends came to 8 bases. The CDR3 is 15 residues long. Here the CDR3 reads CASSLPGFSNQPQHF. The CDR3 DNA follows: TGTGCCAGCAGCTTGCCAGGGTTTAGCAATCAGCCCCAGCATTTT.

The V and J genes are TRBV9 and TRBJ1-2; the D is unclear. The CDR3 has 13 residues. Germline V lookup: CDR1 SGDLS, CDR2 YYNGEE. V was trimmed by 0 bases and J by 4 bases, leaving 7 bases between them. Here the CDR3 reads CASSVDSLYGYTF. The CDR3, as DNA: TGTGCCAGCAGCGTAGACAGTCTCTATGGCTACACCTTC.

V usage is TRBV5-1 and J usage is TRBJ2-5, with a weak D call TRBD1 (6 bases). CDR1 is SGHRS and CDR2 is YFSETQ in the germline V gene. The CDR3 extends over 15 amino acids. The V end was cut by 0 bases, the J end by 8 bases, with 17 bases between. The CDR3 here is CASSLDFGTTDTQYF. The CDR3 DNA follows: TGCGCCAGCAGCTTGGATTTCGGGACAACTGACACCCAGTACTTC.

The V and J genes are TRBV27 and TRBJ1-1; TRBD1 matches at 9 bases. The CDR3 is 15 amino acids. Germline loops: CDR1 MNHEY, CDR2 SMNVEV (reference sequence). J lost 6 bases, V lost 4 bases, and 9 bases had no gene match. CDR3 residues: CASSSTGTGHPEAFF. The CDR3 coding sequence is TGTGCCAGCAGTTCCACCGGGACAGGGCACCCTGAAGCTTTCTTT.

The rearrangement links TRBV2 to TRBJ2-2, with D uncertain. The CDR3 runs to 14 residues. The ends were cut back, 6 bases at V and 0 bases at J, with 8 bases in the middle. CDR1 is SNHLY, CDR2 FYNNEI, per germline. For the CDR3, the DNA is TGTGCCAGCAGAAACGGCCCGAACACCGGGGAGCTGTTTTTT. Translated: CASRNGPNTGELFF.

Concerning this clone itself: Other nucleotide sequences from this sample produce the same CDR3. The gene calls are TRBV11-2 and TRBJ2-5; unclear D gene. Trimming took off 5 bases at V and 4 bases at J, with 5 bases between the two ends. The CDR3 is 11 residues long. CDR1 SGHAT and CDR2 FQNNGV come from the germline V gene. DNA for the CDR3: TGTGCCAGCAGCCCCCGAGAGACCCAGTACTTC. Translating gives CASSPRETQYF.

The rearrangement uses TRBV2 and TRBJ1-4; D is unresolved. Per the germline V gene, CDR1 is SNHLY and CDR2 is FYNNEI. The length of the CDR3 is 16 residues. Trimming removed 7 bases at V and 9 bases at J, with 24 bases between. CDR3 amino acids: CASTSSSAAPGQKLFF. In nucleotides, the CDR3 is TGTGCCAGCACCAGTAGTTCGGCAGCCCCGGGCCAAAAACTGTTTTTT.